A single sample is the source of the 28 T cell receptor beta chains below, sequenced in a study of vaccination and CD4 T cells after COVID-19. The sample's treatment: 10-day PBMC culture with coronavirus spike peptide pools or control peptides (ViraFEST assay). Oncomine TCR Beta short-read sequencing was applied to DNA from cultured CD4+ T cells. MiXCR, run by TCRdb on the PCR reads, gives a single entry per CDR3 protein. Here the sample spans around 9,300 distinct CDR3 sequences, 30% to 45% being singletons. Their cognate antigens are unknown. Sequences were obtained from CD4+ T cells from blood, cultured in vitro. The receptors were gathered from a human donor who had recovered from COVID-19.

This clonotype was observed a handful of times. J is TRBJ1-1 and V is TRBV2; D is perhaps TRBD1 (5 bases). The V end was cut by 4 bases, the J end by 11 bases, with 11 bases between. The CDR3 extends over 11 amino acids. Germline V gene data show CDR1 as SNHLY and CDR2 as FYNNEI. The CDR3 nucleotides are TGTGCCAGCAGTGGGAACAGGTTGGCTTTCTTT. It codes for CASSGNRLAFF.

The V call is TRBV19, the J call TRBJ1-6; 8 nucleotides agree with TRBD1. The V gene's germline CDR1 is LNHDA and CDR2 SQIVND (reference sequence). V lost 4 bases, J lost 7 bases, and 6 bases stayed unmatched. The CDR3 covers 15 residues. CDR3 amino acids: CASSTLGQGNSPLHF. The CDR3, as DNA: TGTGCCAGTAGTACGCTCGGACAGGGAAATTCACCCCTCCACTTT.

V is TRBV10-3 and J is TRBJ2-2; TRBD1 agrees at 8 bases. The germline V gene has CDR1 ENHRY and CDR2 SYGVKD. V dropped 5 bases and J dropped 2; count of bases not matched to a gene: 4. The CDR3 is 15 residues long. CDR3 coding DNA: TGTGCCATCAGTTACAGGGGGAATAACACCGGGGAGCTGTTTTTT. It specifies CAISYRGNNTGELFF.

The rearrangement links TRBV11-2 to TRBJ2-7; D ambiguous. Trimming pared 5 bases from V and 2 bases from J, leaving 19 bases between. Per the germline V gene, CDR1 is SGHAT and CDR2 is FQNNGV. This CDR3 is 16 amino acids long. The CDR3, as DNA: TGTGCCAGCAGCCCAGTCGTCCGGTTCGCCACCTACGAGCAGTACTTC. Translation: CASSPVVRFATYEQYF.

The chain has TRBV7-9 and TRBJ2-1, with TRBD2 matching 8 bases. V shed 6 bases and J 3 bases; nucleotides not matched to a gene: 13. Germline V gives CDR1 SEHNR, CDR2 FQNEAQ (reference sequence). This CDR3 spans 17 amino acids. The CDR3 DNA is TGTGCCAGCAGACGACCCTCTTTAGCGGGGAACTACAATGAGCAGTTCTTC. Protein sequence: CASRRPSLAGNYNEQFF. The whole variable domain, filled in from reference TRBV7-9 and TRBJ2-1, reads DTGVSQNPRHKITKRGQNVTFRCDPISEHNRLYWYRQTLGQGPEFLTYFQNEAQLEKSRLLSDRFSAERPKGSFSTLEIQRTEQGDSAMYLCASRRPSLAGNYNEQFFGPGTRLTVL.

V usage is TRBV4-1 and J usage is TRBJ1-1, with D perhaps matching TRBD1 (6 bases). The CDR3 spans 14 residues. V lost 4 bases and J lost 5, with 14 bases in between. CDR1 and CDR2 (germline): MGHRA, YSYEKL. The DNA of the CDR3 is TGCGCCAGCAGCCCCAGGGGCCGGGAGACTGAAGCTTTCTTT. Its protein product is CASSPRGRETEAFF.

The chain links TRBV7-2 to TRBJ2-1; D gene unclear. Germline V gene lookup returns CDR1 SGHTA and CDR2 FQGNSA. CDR3 length: 15 amino acids. V was cut by 3 bases and J by 2 bases, with 11 bases left in between. The CDR3 nucleotides are TGTGCCAGCAGCTTGGCCTCCGGCCCCTACAATGAGCAGTTCTTC. Translating gives CASSLASGPYNEQFF.

This clonotype was counted only a few times. The chain couples TRBV5-1 to TRBJ2-7; 11 nucleotides agree with TRBD2. V trimming: 0 bases; J trimming: 3 bases; junction bases outside the gene matches: 2. The length of the CDR3 is 15 residues. From germline, CDR1 is SGHRS and CDR2 YFSETQ. The CDR3 spells CASSLGSGGDYEQYF. CDR3 coding DNA: TGCGCCAGCAGCTTGGGTAGCGGGGGGGACTACGAGCAGTACTTC.

V usage is TRBV20-1 and J usage is TRBJ2-3; TRBD1 or TRBD2 may be the D gene (5 bases each). CDR1 is DFQATT, CDR2 SNEGSKA, per germline (reference sequence). CDR3 length: 14 residues. The V and J ends lost 5 bases and 2 bases respectively, with 14 bases between them. CDR3 in DNA: TGCAGTGCTTCTGGAGTTGGGACCACAGATACGCAGTATTTT. Translated, it gives CSASGVGTTDTQYF.

A single count supports this clonotype. The J gene is TRBJ1-3, the V gene TRBV7-9; tentative D call: TRBD1 (5 bases). With 5 bases removed from V and 4 bases from J, the gap between germline ends came to 18 bases. The germline V gene has CDR1 SEHNR and CDR2 FQNEAQ (reference sequence). The CDR3 length is 16 residues. The CDR3 reads CASSHGSGVSGNTIYF. CDR3 coding DNA: TGTGCCAGCAGCCATGGGTCGGGGGTCTCCGGAAACACCATATATTTT.

In this sample, this clonotype turned up a few times. In nucleotides, the CDR3 is TGTGCCAGCAGTGTTTCACCTACCGGGGCCAACGTCCTGACTTTC. This encodes CASSVSPTGANVLTF. This chain connects TRBV6-1 to TRBJ2-6, with D uncertain. Per germline, CDR1 MNHNS and CDR2 SASEGT. Trimming shortened V by 4 bases and J by 4 bases, and 11 bases separated the two germline ends. This CDR3 comprises 15 residues.

This CDR3 is CASSRRPISSGGSTDTQYF. CDR3 DNA: TGTGCCAGCAGCCGTCGTCCAATATCTAGCGGGGGGTCCACAGATACGCAGTATTTT. This chain joins TRBV7-9 and TRBJ2-3; TRBD2 agrees at 11 bases. Germline V gene lookup returns CDR1 SEHNR and CDR2 FQNEAQ (reference sequence). This CDR3 comprises 19 residues. V lost 5 bases and J lost 2; bases outside the gene matches: 15.

Only one count was recorded for this clonotype. The J gene is TRBJ1-1, the V gene TRBV6-4; D is possibly TRBD1 (6 bases). The germline V gene encodes CDR1 MRHNA and CDR2 SNTAGT. The CDR3 is 12 residues long. The V and J ends lost 7 bases and 11 bases respectively, with 17 bases between them. The CDR3 reads CASTSGGGQAFF. The CDR3 region has the DNA TGTGCCAGCACTTCTGGCGGGGGGCAGGCTTTCTTT.

The sample holds a few counts of this clonotype. The rearrangement joins TRBV10-3 to TRBJ2-2, with 9 bases matching TRBD2. Per the germline V gene, CDR1 is ENHRY and CDR2 is SYGVKD. After removal of 0 bases from V and 5 bases from J, the junction contained 10 bases not matched to a gene. The length of the CDR3 is 18 residues. For the CDR3, the DNA is TGTGCCATCAGTGAGTCGAGGAGCCCCAGCGGGGGGACCGGGGAGCTGTTTTTT. This gives the protein CAISESRSPSGGTGELFF.

The chain couples TRBV19 to TRBJ2-7; a possible D gene is TRBD2 (6 bases). Trimming cost V 1 base and J 6 bases, with 13 bases left between them. There are 14 residues in the CDR3. Germline V gene lookup returns CDR1 LNHDA and CDR2 SQIVND (reference sequence). CDR3 residues: CASSIAAGSGEQYF. The CDR3 DNA sequence: TGTGCCAGTAGTATAGCGGCCGGGAGTGGCGAGCAGTACTTC. Full variable domain (missing parts from reference TRBV19 and TRBJ2-7): DGGITQSPKYLFRKEGQNVTLSCEQNLNHDAMYWYRQDPGQGLRLIYYSQIVNDFQKGDIAEGYSVSREKKESFPLTVTSAQKNPTAFYLCASSIAAGSGEQYFGPGTRLTVT.

On this clonotype: A read error may account for a junction end that differs from germline. The CDR3 nucleotides are TGTGCCAGCAGTTTCCGAGGGCAACGAGCTAACTATGACTACACCTTC. Translation: CASSFRGQRANYDYTF. The chain recombines TRBV27 with TRBJ1-2, with no clear D. The V gene's germline CDR1 is MNHEY and CDR2 SMNVEV (reference sequence). The length of the CDR3 is 16 residues.

This clonotype occurred a few times. The chain couples TRBV5-4 to TRBJ2-3; 9 bases are shared with TRBD2. Germline CDR1 and CDR2: SGHNT and YYREEE (reference sequence). V gave up 4 bases and J gave up 5 bases; unmatched junction bases: 11. This CDR3 is 16 amino acids long. The CDR3 reads CASSLQRGVTGDTQYF. The DNA of the CDR3 is TGTGCCAGCAGCCTCCAGCGGGGGGTGACTGGAGATACGCAGTATTTT. Using reference TRBV5-4 and TRBJ2-3 for the parts outside the CDR3, the full variable domain is ETGVTQSPTHLIKTRGQQVTLRCSSQSGHNTVSWYQQALGQGPQFIFQYYREEENGRGNFPPRFSGLQFPNYSSELNVNALELDDSALYLCASSLQRGVTGDTQYFGPGTRLTVL.

The CDR3 loop reads CSAREGLGNTGELFF. The CDR3 nucleotides read TGCAGTGCTAGAGAGGGACTAGGCAACACCGGGGAGCTGTTTTTT. The chain uses TRBV20-1 and TRBJ2-2, with 8 positions matching TRBD2. The CDR3 is 15 residues long. The germline CDR1 and CDR2 sequences are DFQATT and SNEGSKA (reference sequence). J gave up 2 bases and V 0 bases, and 2 bases lay outside the gene matches.

The chain carries TRBV19 and TRBJ1-1; no clear D. The germline CDR1 and CDR2 sequences are LNHDA and SQIVND (reference sequence). The CDR3 consists of 14 residues. V was clipped by 4 bases and J by 2 bases, with 11 bases between them. The CDR3 DNA follows: TGTGCCAGTAGTAAGCGGGCCTTCAACACTGAAGCTTTCTTT. The encoded protein is CASSKRAFNTEAFF.

There are a few counts of this clonotype. The gene calls are TRBV19 and TRBJ1-5; D is unclear. Germline CDR1 reads LNHDA; CDR2 reads SQIVND (reference sequence). The V and J ends lost 6 bases and 0 bases respectively, with 6 bases between them. The CDR3 covers 13 residues. This CDR3 reads CASRSGSNQPQHF. The CDR3 nucleotides are TGTGCCAGTAGAAGTGGTAGCAATCAGCCCCAGCATTTT.

This clonotype is large in the sample. The chain uses TRBV5-6 and TRBJ1-5; a possible D gene is TRBD1 (5 bases). This CDR3 is 15 amino acids long. V dropped 4 bases and J dropped 5 bases, with 16 bases sitting between them. Per the germline V gene, CDR1 is SGHDT and CDR2 is YYEEEE. This CDR3 is CASSRSTDPDQPQHF. The CDR3 nucleotides are TGTGCCAGCAGCCGTTCGACAGATCCCGATCAGCCCCAGCATTTT.

This clonotype occurred a few times. The chain uses TRBV15 and TRBJ1-5, with D possibly TRBD1 on 6 matching bases. CDR3 length: 15 residues. The V and J ends lost 2 bases and 7 bases respectively, with 15 bases between them. In germline, CDR1 is LNHNV, CDR2 YYDKDF (reference sequence). The CDR3 protein is CATSRYRDPGQPQHF. CDR3 nucleotides: TGTGCCACCAGCAGATACAGGGACCCCGGACAGCCCCAGCATTTT.

V is TRBV30 and J is TRBJ2-7; 7 bases are shared with TRBD2. CDR1 is GTSNPN and CDR2 is SVGIG in the germline V gene (reference sequence). V shed 3 bases, J shed 1 base, and the junction held 9 bases outside the gene matches. CDR3 length: 15 amino acids. The CDR3 sequence: CAWRALSGGSYEQYF. CDR3 nucleotides: TGTGCCTGGAGAGCTTTGTCGGGGGGTTCCTACGAGCAGTACTTC.

The chain joins TRBV2 to TRBJ1-1, with unresolved D. This CDR3 has 14 residues. Per germline, CDR1 SNHLY and CDR2 FYNNEI. The germline V and J ends were trimmed by 8 bases and 0 bases, with 13 bases remaining between them. CDR3: CASASNLMNTEAFF. As DNA, the CDR3 is TGTGCCAGCGCTAGTAACCTCATGAACACTGAAGCTTTCTTT.

J is TRBJ1-6 and V is TRBV3-1; perhaps TRBD1 as D (5 bases). The CDR3 is 14 amino acids. Germline-derived CDR1 and CDR2 are LGHDT and YNNKEL (reference sequence). Trimming stripped 4 bases from V and 8 bases from J, with 12 bases between. CDR3 bases: TGTGCCAGCAGCCTAGGGTCCAGGGATTCACCCCTCCACTTT. It yields the protein CASSLGSRDSPLHF.

The chain carries TRBV12-3 or TRBV12-4 and TRBJ1-6; no firm D call. The V gene lost 3 bases and the J gene lost 8 bases, with 5 bases spanning the gap. The CDR3 has 12 residues. CDR3 in amino acids: CASSFGDSPLHF. As DNA, the CDR3 is TGTGCCAGCAGTTTCGGAGATTCACCCCTCCACTTT.

Only a few counts were recorded for this clonotype. The chain is built from TRBV20-1 and TRBJ2-3; TRBD2 matches 9 bases. This CDR3 spans 15 amino acids. Germline V gene data show CDR1 as DFQATT and CDR2 as SNEGSKA (reference sequence). V dropped 3 bases and J dropped 6; count of bases not matched to a gene: 10. Here the CDR3 reads CSASHGGGAADTQYF. The DNA of the CDR3 is TGCAGTGCTAGTCACGGCGGGGGGGCAGCGGATACGCAGTATTTT.

The chain links TRBV6-2 or TRBV6-3 to TRBJ2-1; 11 bases agree with TRBD1. The length of the CDR3 is 16 residues. Germline trimming cut 1 base from V and 8 bases from J; bases unmatched to any gene: 7. Germline CDR1 and CDR2: MNHEY and SVGEGT. Here the CDR3 DNA reads TGTGCCAGCAGTTACTACGGACAGGGGGCTAGCGATGAGCAGTTCTTC. Its translation: CASSYYGQGASDEQFF.